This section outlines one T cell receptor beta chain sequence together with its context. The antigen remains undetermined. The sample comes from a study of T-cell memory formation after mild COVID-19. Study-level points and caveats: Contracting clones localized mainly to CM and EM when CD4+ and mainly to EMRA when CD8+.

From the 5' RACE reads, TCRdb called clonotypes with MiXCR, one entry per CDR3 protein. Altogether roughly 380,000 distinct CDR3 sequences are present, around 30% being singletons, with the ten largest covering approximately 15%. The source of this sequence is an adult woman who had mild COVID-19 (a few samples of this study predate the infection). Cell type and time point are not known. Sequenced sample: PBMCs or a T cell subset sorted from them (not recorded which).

The CDR3 protein is CASSHYQSYEQFF. The CDR3 bases are TGCGCCAGCAGCCACTACCAGTCATATGAGCAGTTCTTC. The chain uses TRBV4-1 and TRBJ2-1; D is undetermined. Per germline, CDR1 MGHRA and CDR2 YSYEKL. V shed 3 bases and J shed 8 bases, with 11 bases lying between them. This CDR3 region has 13 residues.